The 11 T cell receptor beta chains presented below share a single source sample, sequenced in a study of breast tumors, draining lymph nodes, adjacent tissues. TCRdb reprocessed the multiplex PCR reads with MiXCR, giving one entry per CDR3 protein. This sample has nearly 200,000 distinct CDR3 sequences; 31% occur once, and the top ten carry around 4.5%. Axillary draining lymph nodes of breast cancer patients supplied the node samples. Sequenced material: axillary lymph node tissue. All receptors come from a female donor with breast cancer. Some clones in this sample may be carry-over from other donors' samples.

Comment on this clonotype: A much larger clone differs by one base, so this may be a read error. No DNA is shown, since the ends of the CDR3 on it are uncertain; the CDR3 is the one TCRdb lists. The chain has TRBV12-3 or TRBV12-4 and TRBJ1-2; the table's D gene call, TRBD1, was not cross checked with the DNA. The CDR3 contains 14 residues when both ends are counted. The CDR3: CASSFGQVGYGNTF.

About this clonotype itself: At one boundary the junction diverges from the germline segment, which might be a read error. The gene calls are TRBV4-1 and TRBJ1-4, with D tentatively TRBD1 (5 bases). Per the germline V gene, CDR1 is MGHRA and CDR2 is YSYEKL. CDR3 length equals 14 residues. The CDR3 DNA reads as TGCGCCAGCAGCCGACGGACAACTAATGAAAAACTGCTTTTT. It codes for CASSRRTTNEKLLF.

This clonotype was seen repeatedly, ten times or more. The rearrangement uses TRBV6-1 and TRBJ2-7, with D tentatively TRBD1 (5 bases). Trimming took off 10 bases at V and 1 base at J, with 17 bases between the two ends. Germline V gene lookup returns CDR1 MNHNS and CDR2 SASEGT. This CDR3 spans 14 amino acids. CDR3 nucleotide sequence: TGTGCCACCTCCGACCTTGACAGTTCCTACGAGCAGTACTTC. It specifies CATSDLDSSYEQYF.

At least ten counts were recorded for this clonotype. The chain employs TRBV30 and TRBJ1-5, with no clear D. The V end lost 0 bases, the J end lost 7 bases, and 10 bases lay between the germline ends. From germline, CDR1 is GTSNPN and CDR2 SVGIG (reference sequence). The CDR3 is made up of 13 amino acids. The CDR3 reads CAWSVPLGQPQHF. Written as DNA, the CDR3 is TGTGCCTGGAGTGTACCTCTGGGGCAGCCCCAGCATTTT.

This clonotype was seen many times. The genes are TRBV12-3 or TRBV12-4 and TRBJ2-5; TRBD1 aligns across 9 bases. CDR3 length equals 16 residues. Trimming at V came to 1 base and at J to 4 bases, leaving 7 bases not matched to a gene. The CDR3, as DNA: TGTGCCAGCAGTTTAGGGACAGGGGCAGGAGGAGAGACCCAGTACTTC. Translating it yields CASSLGTGAGGETQYF.

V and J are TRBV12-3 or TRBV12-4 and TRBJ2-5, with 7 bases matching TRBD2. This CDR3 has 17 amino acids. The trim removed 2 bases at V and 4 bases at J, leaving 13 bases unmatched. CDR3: CASSLSRLAGEGETQYF. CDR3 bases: TGTGCCAGCAGTTTATCTAGACTTGCGGGAGAAGGAGAGACCCAGTACTTC.

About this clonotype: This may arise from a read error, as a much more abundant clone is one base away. CDR3 nucleotide sequence: TGTGCCGGCAGCTTAGCCAGACAGTTTAGTAAGACCCAGTACTTC. Its protein product is CAGSLARQFSKTQYF. V and J are TRBV11-2 and TRBJ2-5; possible D gene TRBD1, 5 bases. Germline CDR1 and CDR2: SGHAT and FQNNGV. The CDR3 runs to 15 residues.

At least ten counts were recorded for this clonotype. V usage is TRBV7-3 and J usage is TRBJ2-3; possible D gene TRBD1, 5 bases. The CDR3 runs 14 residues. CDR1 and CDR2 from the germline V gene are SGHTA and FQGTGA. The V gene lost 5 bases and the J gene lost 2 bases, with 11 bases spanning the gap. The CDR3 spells CASSPTDNTDTQYF. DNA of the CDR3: TGTGCCAGCAGCCCTACGGACAACACAGATACGCAGTATTTT.

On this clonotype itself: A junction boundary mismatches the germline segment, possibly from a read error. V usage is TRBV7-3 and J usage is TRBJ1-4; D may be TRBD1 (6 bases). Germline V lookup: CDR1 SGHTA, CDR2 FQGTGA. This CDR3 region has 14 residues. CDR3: CAGSFLTRGEKLFF. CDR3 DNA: TGTGCCGGCAGCTTCCTCACCAGGGGCGAAAAACTGTTTTTT.

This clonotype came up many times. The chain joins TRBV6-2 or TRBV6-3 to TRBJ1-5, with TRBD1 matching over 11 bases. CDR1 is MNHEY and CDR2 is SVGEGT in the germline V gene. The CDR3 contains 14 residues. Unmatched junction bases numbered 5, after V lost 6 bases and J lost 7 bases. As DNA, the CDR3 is TGTGCCAGCAGCGGACAGGGGGCTTGGCAGCCCCAGCATTTT. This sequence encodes CASSGQGAWQPQHF.

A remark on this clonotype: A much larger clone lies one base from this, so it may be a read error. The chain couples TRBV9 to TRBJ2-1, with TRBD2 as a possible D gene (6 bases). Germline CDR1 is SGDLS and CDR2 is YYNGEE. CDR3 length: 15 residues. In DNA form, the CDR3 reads TGTGCCAGCAGCGTCTTTCCGGGAGCCTACAATGAGCCGTTCTTC. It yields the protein CASSVFPGAYNEPFF.